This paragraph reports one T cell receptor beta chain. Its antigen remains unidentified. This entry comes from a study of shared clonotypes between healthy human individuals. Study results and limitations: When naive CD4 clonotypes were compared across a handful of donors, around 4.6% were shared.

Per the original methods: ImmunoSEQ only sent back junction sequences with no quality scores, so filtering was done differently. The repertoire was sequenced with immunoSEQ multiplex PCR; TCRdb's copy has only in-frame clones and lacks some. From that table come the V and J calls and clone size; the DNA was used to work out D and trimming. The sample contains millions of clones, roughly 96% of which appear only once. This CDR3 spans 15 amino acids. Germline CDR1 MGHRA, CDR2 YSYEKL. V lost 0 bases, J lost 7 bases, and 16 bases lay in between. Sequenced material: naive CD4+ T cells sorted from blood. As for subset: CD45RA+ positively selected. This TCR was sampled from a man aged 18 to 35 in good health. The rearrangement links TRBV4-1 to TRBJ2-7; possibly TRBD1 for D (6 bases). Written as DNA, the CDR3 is TGCGCCAGCAGCCAAGATCAGGGGCAGTTCGGGGAGCAGTACTTC. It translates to CASSQDQGQFGEQYF.